This T cell receptor beta chain derives from a study of beta chain features in type 1 diabetes. Each sorted population was over 95% pure. Of the isolated RNA, all was reverse transcribed, and so the sequenced material was expressed TCRB transcripts. Repertoires were generated with immunoSEQ multiplex PCR, while TCRdb's copy carries only in-frame clones and drops some. Of about 160,000 clones in the sample, approximately 8.7% were seen once. The table lists this clone with a few counts. Antigen specificity is unknown. Per the germline V gene, CDR1 is MNHNS and CDR2 is SASEGT. The CDR3 is made up of 13 amino acids. The V gene lost 1 base and the J gene lost 3 bases, with 7 bases spanning the gap. Points from the study as a whole: The naive, central memory and Treg TCRB repertoires showed an apparent similarity that was greater among patients than among healthy donors. Within each of all four CD4+ subsets, Type 1 diabetes patients had TCRB CDR3s that were moderately but significantly shorter. Lower insertion and higher deletion counts appeared at VDJ junctions in type 1 diabetes patients.

The chain has TRBV6-1 and TRBJ2-7; D is undetermined. The origin of this receptor is a woman between 25 and 40 years old with type 1 diabetes. What was sequenced was central memory CD4+ T cells from blood. The CDR3 DNA reads TGTGCCAGCAGTGAAGTATCTAACTACGAGCAGTACTTC. Its protein product is CASSEVSNYEQYF.